The sequence of this T cell receptor beta chain was determined in a study of cytomegalovirus exposure and HLA in healthy donors. This CDR3 spans 20 amino acids. PCR amplification relied on 60 Vbeta primers (plus 13 Jbeta primers). Data came from immunoSEQ multiplex PCR; TCRdb stores just in-frame clones and leaves some out. The sample carries under 110,000 clones, around 74% recorded once. With respect to this clone: Its specificity is unknown.

The study, taken as a whole, reports: The listing of roughly 160 TCR beta chains classed them as cytomegalovirus-associated. Based on reports, TCR beta sequences accurately predicted HLA-A and HLA-B alleles for most subjects.

The receptor's source is a woman between 40 and 50 years old in good health and CMV-seronegative. V gene TRBV1 combines with J gene TRBJ1-3; the table gives TRBD1 as D, unverified against the DNA. TRBV1 is marked as a pseudogene. The specimen sequenced was PBMCs. The DNA of the CDR3 is TGCACCAGCAGCCGGGGGTTGGTAAAAGGGACAGGGTGCCCTGGAAACACCATATATTTT. It yields the protein CTSSRGLVKGTGCPGNTIYF.